Given below is one T cell receptor (beta chain) in context. The antigen remains unidentified. The data were taken from a study of graft-versus-host responses after intestinal transplantation. Whole-study context: All recipients were given anti-thymocyte globulin induction, and tacrolimus and steroids were then administered for 2 to 3 years.

TCRdb's copy holds only in-frame clones and misses some; the assay was immunoSEQ multiplex PCR. The data contain 100,000 to 120,000 clones, around 93% of them singletons. Findings and limits, study-wide: Recipient bone marrow held GvH clones, some seen earlier in ileum or blood. Individuals who had graft-donor T cell macrochimerism had allografts that showed high graft-versus-host to host-versus-graft clonal ratios.

Sequences were derived from unstimulated CD8+ T cells sorted from spleen or lymph node cells, sampled before intestinal transplant. This sequence originates from a human donor who received an intestinal transplant.

CDR3 residues: CASSSPTGPAGYTF. DNA for the CDR3: TGTGCCAGCAGTTCGCCAACAGGACCTGCTGGCTACACCTTC. The chain couples TRBV6-1 to TRBJ1-2, with D maybe TRBD1 (5 bases). This CDR3 region has 14 residues. V was cut by 5 bases and J by 7 bases, with 17 bases left in between. Per the germline V gene, CDR1 is MNHNS and CDR2 is SASEGT.